The T cell receptor beta chain under discussion was sequenced for a study of pediatric ulcerative colitis (dated by TCRdb to the late 2010s). Some background on the complete study: Pancolitis was present in over 5 ulcerative colitis patients and left-sided colitis in two, and histology consistent with ulcerative colitis was found in all of these patients. From fewer than ten newly diagnosed, treatment-naive pediatric ulcerative colitis patients and a handful of non-IBD control children, paired blood and rectal samples were collected. Using the Pediatric Ulcerative Colitis Activity Index, a couple of patients were classed as having mild disease, several as having moderate disease and three as having acute severe colitis. What the authors observed across the whole study: Because repertoires were derived from total lymphocyte DNA, patterns in rare subsets such as regulatory T cells may not have been reflected. The healthy control group was small, consisting of only four individuals. Significantly higher autologous blood-rectal clonal overlap was found in ulcerative colitis patients than in controls, which suggested increased T cell trafficking to inflamed tissue. Two rectal CDR3 clonotypes were detected in all ulcerative colitis patients and were not detected in any of the controls. For technical reasons, substantially fewer templates were yielded by the blood samples of two patients, and these blood samples were excluded from blood-rectal overlap analysis. Rectal pinch biopsies may have included blood-derived T cells, especially in patients with overt colitis. Features of the rectal repertoire distinguished controls, mild-moderate colitis patients and acute severe colitis patients, and in acute severe colitis rectal diversity was lower because of clonal expansions.

Per the germline V gene (reference sequence), SGHAT is the CDR1 and FQDESV is the CDR2. Compared with germline, V lacks 4 bases and J lacks 5 bases; bases without a gene match: 10. From cysteine to phenylalanine, the CDR3 is 15 amino acids long. CDR3 DNA only is kept here, 45 bases in frame from base 1. During colonoscopy, one to two pinch biopsies were obtained from the rectum for research purposes. Ulcerative colitis patients had received no immunosuppressive medication before the diagnostic colonoscopy. Before DNA isolation, rectal biopsies were subjected to proteinase K digestion. The Wizard kit (Promega) was used to extract genomic DNA from the blood and intestinal samples. Turning to this clone: Its antigen is unknown. No quality values exist for individual bases; no much larger clone is one base distant.

Through the immunoSEQ TRB Survey service, multiplex V and J primers were used to amplify rearranged CDR3 beta regions from genomic DNA. To keep depth equal across samples, survey-level sequencing depth of up to 500,000 reads per sample was applied. Libraries were purified, pooled and sequenced on Illumina technology. As for how the authors treated the data: immunoSEQ online tools were used for productive clonality, sample overlap, pairwise scatters, CDR3 beta length, V/D/J gene usage and productiveness. Calculated diversity was the number of unique rearrangements divided by total templates times 100; Shannon and Simpson indices were also computed. Principal component analysis used the R prcomp function and ggbiplot package on Z-score normalized data. Blood-rectal clonal overlap within each subject was quantified with Morisita's index. Imported from immuneACCESS, the table was reduced by TCRdb to in-frame sequences with V and J called. These copies leave out some clones; in studies compared against another copy, an unresolved V gene accounts for under half, and the cause of the remainder is not known. V, J and clone size are taken as reported in that table, and D and trimming were inferred from the DNA itself. The table for this sample lists about 25,000 clones; roughly 74% of them were counted only once. Jointly, the top ten make up 7.8% of the sample.

The sequenced material came from gut tissue. This sequence uses TRBV11-1 and TRBJ2-5, with TRBD2 identical over 7 junction bases. This clonotype originated in a boy younger than 18 with severe ulcerative colitis. Here is the DNA: TGTGCCAGCAGCTCCCGGGCTAGCGGCAAGGAGACCCAGTACTTC. Translation gives CASSSRASGKETQYF.